The present T cell receptor (beta chain) was sequenced within a study of shared clonotypes between healthy human individuals. Across the study: Three plates each covered CD4 naive and memory; CD8 naive two, CD8 memory one.

The CDR3 totals 18 residues. After removal of 0 bases from V and 8 bases from J, the junction contained 14 bases not matched to a gene. Germline V gives CDR1 KGHSH, CDR2 LQKENI. Details on this clone: Its cognate antigen is unknown.

Deep level was the assay's run setting. The table came from immunoSEQ multiplex PCR; TCRdb's copy has only in-frame clones and leaves some out. This table has 400,000 to 600,000 clones, 95% to 97% appearing once. Overall study results and limits: Among donors, the sharing of clonotypes was expected to be influenced by sequencing depth.

V and J are TRBV18 and TRBJ2-1, with TRBD2 identical over 9 bases. Sequenced input: naive CD4+ T cells sorted from blood. The subset here: CD45RA+ positively selected. This clonotype was sampled from a woman aged 25-40 years in good health. CDR3 loop: CASSPPGGLAGFKDEQFF. As DNA, the CDR3 is TGTGCCAGCTCACCACCGGGGGGGCTAGCGGGATTCAAAGATGAGCAGTTCTTC.